Following are 2 T cell receptor beta chains from one sample sequenced in a study of CD8 T cells in Susac syndrome. After extraction with the RNeasy kit, roughly 0.5 to 1 ug of the RNA was reverse transcribed using random hexamers. A single record per CDR3 protein comes from TCRdb applying MiXCR to the immunoSEQ multiplex PCR reads. The table has around 130,000 distinct CDR3 sequences, 75% to 90% seen once. The specimen was CD8+ T cells from PBMCs. Every receptor here comes from a human donor with multiple sclerosis.

The chain employs TRBV6-6 and TRBJ2-1; TRBD2 is a possible D gene (5 bases). V lost 2 bases to trimming and J lost 0 bases, with 11 bases between them. The CDR3 has 16 residues. Germline lookup yields CDR1 MNHNY and CDR2 SVGAGI (reference sequence). CDR3 protein: CASSYAPADSYNEQFF. CDR3 DNA: TGTGCCAGCAGTTACGCCCCAGCGGACTCCTACAATGAGCAGTTCTTC.

This clonotype was observed once. The chain recombines TRBV12-3 or TRBV12-4 with TRBJ2-2, with TRBD2 as a possible D gene (6 bases). The CDR3 has 15 amino acids. The V end lost 6 bases, the J end lost 0 bases, and 11 bases lay between the germline ends. CDR3: CASRWDFTNTGELFF. CDR3 DNA sequence: TGTGCCAGCAGATGGGACTTCACGAACACCGGGGAGCTGTTTTTT.